The clone carrying this TCR beta chain was counted once. Its target is unknown. This sample stems from a study of blood T cells in healthy people across ages. The study's findings and limits: Expanded clonotype shifts may have been confounded, as the donors had an unknown CMV status. Naive T cell percentage showed a strong correlation with the diversity of TCR beta.

Next came a second PCR, run for about 6 to 12 cycles, which used a sample-barcoded 5' primer along with a J-beta primer mix. TCRdb re-derived calls from the 5' RACE reads in MiXCR, one entry per CDR3 protein. Of more than 500,000 distinct CDR3 sequences in the sample, about 28% were seen once. These data also formed part of another study, on T cells of mothers and their children. That paper notes: A few healthy Caucasian mothers, along with their six children, were the donors. Comparable shaping of TCR recombination output by thymic selection was observed in related and unrelated pairs.

The sequence was obtained from a boy between 2 and 10 years old in good health. Material: blood.

The CDR3 nucleotides read TGTGCCACCAGCAGAGACCGGGGGAGGGTCTACGAGCAGTACTTC. It is translated as CATSRDRGRVYEQYF. The V gene is TRBV15, the J gene TRBJ2-7; 7 bases are a match to TRBD2. V lost 0 bases and J lost 3; bases outside the gene matches: 5. The CDR3 extends over 15 amino acids. Germline-derived CDR1 and CDR2 are LNHNV and YYDKDF (reference sequence).